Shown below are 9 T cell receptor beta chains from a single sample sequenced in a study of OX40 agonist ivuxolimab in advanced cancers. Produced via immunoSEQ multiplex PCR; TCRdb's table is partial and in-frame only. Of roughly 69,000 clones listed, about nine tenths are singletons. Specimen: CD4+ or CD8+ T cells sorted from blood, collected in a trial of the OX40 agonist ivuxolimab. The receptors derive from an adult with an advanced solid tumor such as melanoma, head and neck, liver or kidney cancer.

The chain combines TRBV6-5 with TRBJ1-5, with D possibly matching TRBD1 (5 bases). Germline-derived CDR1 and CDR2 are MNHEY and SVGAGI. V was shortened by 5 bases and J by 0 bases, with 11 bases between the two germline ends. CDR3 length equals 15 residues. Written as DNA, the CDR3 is TGTGCCAGCAGTAGGGGAGATGCTAGCAATCAGCCCCAGCATTTT. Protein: CASSRGDASNQPQHF.

The CDR3 loop reads CASSLDISGGENIQYF. The CDR3 nucleotides are TGTGCCAGCAGCTTAGATATTAGCGGGGGGGAAAACATTCAGTACTTC. The chain uses TRBV11-2 and TRBJ2-4; 11 bases match TRBD2. This CDR3 contains 16 residues. The trim removed 0 bases at V and 5 bases at J, leaving 3 bases unmatched. Germline CDR1 SGHAT, CDR2 FQNNGV.

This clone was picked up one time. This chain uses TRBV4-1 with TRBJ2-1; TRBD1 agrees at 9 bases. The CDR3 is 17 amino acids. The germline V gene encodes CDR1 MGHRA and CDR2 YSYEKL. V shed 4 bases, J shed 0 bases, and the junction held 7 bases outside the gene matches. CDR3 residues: CASSLRDRDPSYNEQFF. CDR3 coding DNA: TGCGCCAGCAGCCTCCGGGACAGGGACCCCTCCTACAATGAGCAGTTCTTC.

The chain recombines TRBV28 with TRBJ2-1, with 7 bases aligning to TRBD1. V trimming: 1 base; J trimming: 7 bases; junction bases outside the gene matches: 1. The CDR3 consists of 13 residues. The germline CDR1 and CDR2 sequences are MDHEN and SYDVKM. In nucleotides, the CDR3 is TGTGCCAGCAGTTTATTACAGGGGAATGAGCAGTTCTTC. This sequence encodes CASSLLQGNEQFF.

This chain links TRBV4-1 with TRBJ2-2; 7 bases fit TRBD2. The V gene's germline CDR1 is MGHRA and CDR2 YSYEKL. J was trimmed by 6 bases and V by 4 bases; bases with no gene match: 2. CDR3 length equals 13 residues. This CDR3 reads CASSREGAGELFF. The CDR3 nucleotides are TGCGCCAGCAGCCGGGAGGGAGCCGGGGAGCTGTTTTTT.

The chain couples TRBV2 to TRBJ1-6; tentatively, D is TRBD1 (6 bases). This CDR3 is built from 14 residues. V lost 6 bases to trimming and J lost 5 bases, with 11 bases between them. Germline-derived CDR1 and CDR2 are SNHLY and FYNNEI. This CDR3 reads CASSTGLNNSPLHF. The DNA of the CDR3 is TGTGCCAGCAGCACAGGGCTAAATAATTCACCCCTCCACTTT.

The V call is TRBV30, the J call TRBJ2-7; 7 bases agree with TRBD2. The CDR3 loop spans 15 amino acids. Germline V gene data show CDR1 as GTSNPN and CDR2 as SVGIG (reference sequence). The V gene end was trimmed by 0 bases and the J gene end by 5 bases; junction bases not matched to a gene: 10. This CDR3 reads CAWSVQGLVTDEQYF. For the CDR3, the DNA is TGTGCCTGGAGTGTCCAAGGACTAGTAACCGACGAGCAGTACTTC.

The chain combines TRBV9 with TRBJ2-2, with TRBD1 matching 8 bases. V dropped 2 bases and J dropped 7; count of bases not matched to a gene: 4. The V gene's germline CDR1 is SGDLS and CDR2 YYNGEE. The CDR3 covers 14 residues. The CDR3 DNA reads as TGTGCCAGCAGCGTCAGGGGGCTTGGCGGGGAGCTGTTTTTT. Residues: CASSVRGLGGELFF.

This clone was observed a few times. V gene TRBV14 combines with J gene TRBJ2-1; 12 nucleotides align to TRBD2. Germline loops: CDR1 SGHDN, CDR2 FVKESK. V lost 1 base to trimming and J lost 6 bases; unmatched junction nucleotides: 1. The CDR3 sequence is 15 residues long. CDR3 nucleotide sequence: TGTGCCAGCAGCCAAGCACTAGCGGGAGGCAATGAGCAGTTCTTC. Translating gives CASSQALAGGNEQFF.